The entry that follows covers one T cell receptor beta chain sequence. The antigen remains unidentified. The data belong to a study of a mutant IDH1 vaccine in newly diagnosed glioma. Time point meaning: week 11, during vaccination. Vaccine doses each comprised 300 ug of mutant IDH1 20-mer peptide, with topical imiquimod. Profiling relied on immunoSEQ multiplex PCR, and the TCRdb table lists in-frame clones only, not all of them. Among roughly 60,000 clones listed, 84% were seen once. The CDR3 is 17 amino acids. Germline V gene lookup returns CDR1 MDHEN and CDR2 SYDVKM. Deletions cut 3 bases from V and 0 bases from J, with 16 bases between.

This chain uses TRBV28 with TRBJ2-3; D assignment may be TRBD1 or TRBD2 (5 bases each). The sequence was obtained from a young man with glioma. This specimen was PBMCs, taken from a glioma patient whose treatment included an IDH1 peptide vaccine. In DNA form, the CDR3 reads TGTGCCAGCAGTTTGTGGGACCTCTCCAGTAGCACAGATACGCAGTATTTT. Its protein product is CASSLWDLSSSTDTQYF.